This T cell receptor (beta chain) stems from a study of early stage breast cancer tumors. Tumor samples used roughly 17-55 mg of diced tissue. Blood replicates held 0.5 ug DNA, tumor or normal breast 1.5 ug, two each. TCRdb's copy holds only in-frame clones and misses some; the assay was immunoSEQ multiplex PCR. The sample gives about 11,000 clones, 70% to 80% of which show up once; 22% is in the top ten. For this clone: Its matching antigen is unknown.

Trimming removed 4 bases from V and 1 base from J; junction bases left unmatched: 6. CDR3 length: 16 residues. The germline CDR1 and CDR2 sequences are KGHSH and LQKENI. Study conclusions and caveats: Compared with adjacent normal breast tissue, tumors showed 2 to 2.5-fold greater T cell density and higher clonality. Tumor and normal breast were distinguished via blood comparison in about 90% of the 16 patients.

The sequence was obtained from a person aged 40-50 years with breast cancer. Sequenced sample: breast tumor tissue. V and J are TRBV18 and TRBJ2-5, with 10 nucleotides matching TRBD1. CDR3 nucleotide sequence: TGTGCCAGCTCACGGGACAGGGGAAGGGTCCAAGAGACCCAGTACTTC. Amino acid sequence: CASSRDRGRVQETQYF.